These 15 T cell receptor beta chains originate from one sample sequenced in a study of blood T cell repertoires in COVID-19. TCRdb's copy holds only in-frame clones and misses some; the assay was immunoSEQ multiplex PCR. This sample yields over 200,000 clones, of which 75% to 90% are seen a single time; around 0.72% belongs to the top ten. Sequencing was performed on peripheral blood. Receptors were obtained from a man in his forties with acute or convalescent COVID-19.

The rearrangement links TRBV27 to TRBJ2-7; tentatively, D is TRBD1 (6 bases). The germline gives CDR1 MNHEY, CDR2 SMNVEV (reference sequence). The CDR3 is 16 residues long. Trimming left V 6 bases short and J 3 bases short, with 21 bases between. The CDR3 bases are TGTGCCAGCAGGATCTCCGGCGGACAGAACTTCTACGAGCAGTACTTC. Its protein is CASRISGGQNFYEQYF.

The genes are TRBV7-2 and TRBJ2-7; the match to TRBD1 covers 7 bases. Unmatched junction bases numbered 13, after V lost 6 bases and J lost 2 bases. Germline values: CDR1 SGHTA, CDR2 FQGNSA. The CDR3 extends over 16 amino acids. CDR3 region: CASRGWRQGRTYEQYF. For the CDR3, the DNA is TGTGCCAGCAGGGGGTGGCGACAGGGACGAACCTACGAGCAGTACTTC. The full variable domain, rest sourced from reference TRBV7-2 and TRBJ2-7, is GAGVSQSPSNKVTEKGKDVELRCDPISGHTALYWYRQSLGQGLEFLIYFQGNSAPDKSGLPSDRFSAERTGGSVSTLTIQRTQQEDSAVYLCASRGWRQGRTYEQYFGPGTRLTVT.

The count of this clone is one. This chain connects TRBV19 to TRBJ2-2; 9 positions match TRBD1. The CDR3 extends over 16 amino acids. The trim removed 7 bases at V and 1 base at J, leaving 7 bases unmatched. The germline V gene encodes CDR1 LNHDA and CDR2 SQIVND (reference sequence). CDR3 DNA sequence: TGTGCCAGTACGTATGGGACAGGGTGGAACACCGGGGAGCTGTTTTTT. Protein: CASTYGTGWNTGELFF.

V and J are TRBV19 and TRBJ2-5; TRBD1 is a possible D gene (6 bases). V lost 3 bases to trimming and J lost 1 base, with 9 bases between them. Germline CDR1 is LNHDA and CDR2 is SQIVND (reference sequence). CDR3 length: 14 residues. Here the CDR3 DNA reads TGTGCCAGTAGTATTAAAGGGGGCCAAGAGACCCAGTACTTC. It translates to CASSIKGGQETQYF.

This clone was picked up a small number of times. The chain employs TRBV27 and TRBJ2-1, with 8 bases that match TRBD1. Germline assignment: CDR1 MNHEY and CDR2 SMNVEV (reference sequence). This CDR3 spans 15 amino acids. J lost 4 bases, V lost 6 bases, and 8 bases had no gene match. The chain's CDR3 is CASRSAGTGYNEQFF. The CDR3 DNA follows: TGTGCCAGCAGATCGGCCGGGACAGGTTACAATGAGCAGTTCTTC.

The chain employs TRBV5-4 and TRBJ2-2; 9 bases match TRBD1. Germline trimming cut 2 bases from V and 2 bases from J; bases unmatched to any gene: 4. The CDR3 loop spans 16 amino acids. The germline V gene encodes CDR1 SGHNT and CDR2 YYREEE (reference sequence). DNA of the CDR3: TGTGCCAGCAGCTTAGGCACAGGGGGCAACACCGGGGAGCTGTTTTTT. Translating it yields CASSLGTGGNTGELFF.

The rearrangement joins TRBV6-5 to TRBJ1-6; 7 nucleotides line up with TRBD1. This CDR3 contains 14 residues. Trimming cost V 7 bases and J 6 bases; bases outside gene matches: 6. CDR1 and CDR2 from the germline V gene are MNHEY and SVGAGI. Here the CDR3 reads CASTSDRLNSPLHF. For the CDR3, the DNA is TGTGCCAGCACCTCGGACAGGCTTAATTCACCCCTCCACTTT.

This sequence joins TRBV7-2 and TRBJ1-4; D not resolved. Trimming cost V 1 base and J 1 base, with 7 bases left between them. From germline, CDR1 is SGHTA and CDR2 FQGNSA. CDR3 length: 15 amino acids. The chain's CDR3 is CASSLGLLTNEKLFF. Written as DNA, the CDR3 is TGTGCCAGCAGCTTAGGACTTTTAACTAATGAAAAACTGTTTTTT. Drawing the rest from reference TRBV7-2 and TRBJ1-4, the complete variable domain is GAGVSQSPSNKVTEKGKDVELRCDPISGHTALYWYRQSLGQGLEFLIYFQGNSAPDKSGLPSDRFSAERTGGSVSTLTIQRTQQEDSAVYLCASSLGLLTNEKLFFGSGTQLSVL.

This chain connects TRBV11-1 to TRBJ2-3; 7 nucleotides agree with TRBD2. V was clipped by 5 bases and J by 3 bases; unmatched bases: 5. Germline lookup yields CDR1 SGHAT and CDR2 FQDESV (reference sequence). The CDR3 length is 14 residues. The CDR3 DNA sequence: TGTGCCAGCAGCGTCGGACTAGAAACAGATACGCAGTATTTT. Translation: CASSVGLETDTQYF.

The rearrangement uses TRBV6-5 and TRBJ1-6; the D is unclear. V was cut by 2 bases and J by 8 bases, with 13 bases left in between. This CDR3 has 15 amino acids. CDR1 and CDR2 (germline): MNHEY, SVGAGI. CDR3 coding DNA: TGTGCCAGCAGTTACATGCGGGGTAATGATTCACCCCTCCACTTT. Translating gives CASSYMRGNDSPLHF.

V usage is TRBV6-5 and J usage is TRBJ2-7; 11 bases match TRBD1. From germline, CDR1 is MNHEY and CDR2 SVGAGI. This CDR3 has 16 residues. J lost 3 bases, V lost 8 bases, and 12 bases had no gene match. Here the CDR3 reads CASRSTAGTGGYEQYF. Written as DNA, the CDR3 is TGTGCCAGCCGTTCAACTGCCGGGACAGGGGGCTACGAGCAGTACTTC.

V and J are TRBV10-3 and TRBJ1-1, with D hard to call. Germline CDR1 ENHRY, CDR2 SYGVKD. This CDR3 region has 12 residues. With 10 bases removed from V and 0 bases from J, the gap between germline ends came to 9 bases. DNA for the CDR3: TGTGCCACCCGACACATGAACACTGAAGCTTTCTTT. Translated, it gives CATRHMNTEAFF.

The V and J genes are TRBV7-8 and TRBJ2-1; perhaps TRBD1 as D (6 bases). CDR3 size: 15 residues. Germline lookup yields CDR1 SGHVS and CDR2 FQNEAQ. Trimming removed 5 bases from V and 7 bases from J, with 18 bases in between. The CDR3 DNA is TGTGCCAGCAGCCAACCGGGACATTCCGAAAATGAGCAGTTCTTC. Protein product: CASSQPGHSENEQFF.

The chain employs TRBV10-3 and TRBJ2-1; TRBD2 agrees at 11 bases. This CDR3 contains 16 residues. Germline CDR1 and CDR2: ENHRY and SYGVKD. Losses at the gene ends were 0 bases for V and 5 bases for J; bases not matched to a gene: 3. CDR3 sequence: CAISESLAGGNNEQFF. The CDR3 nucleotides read TGTGCCATCAGTGAGTCGCTAGCGGGGGGCAACAATGAGCAGTTCTTC.

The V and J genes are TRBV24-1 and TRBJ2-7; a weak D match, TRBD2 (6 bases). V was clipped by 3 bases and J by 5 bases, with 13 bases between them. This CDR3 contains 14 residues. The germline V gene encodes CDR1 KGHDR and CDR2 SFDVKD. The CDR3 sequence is CATSDPWWGDEQYF. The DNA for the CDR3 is TGTGCCACCAGTGATCCCTGGTGGGGGGACGAGCAGTACTTC.